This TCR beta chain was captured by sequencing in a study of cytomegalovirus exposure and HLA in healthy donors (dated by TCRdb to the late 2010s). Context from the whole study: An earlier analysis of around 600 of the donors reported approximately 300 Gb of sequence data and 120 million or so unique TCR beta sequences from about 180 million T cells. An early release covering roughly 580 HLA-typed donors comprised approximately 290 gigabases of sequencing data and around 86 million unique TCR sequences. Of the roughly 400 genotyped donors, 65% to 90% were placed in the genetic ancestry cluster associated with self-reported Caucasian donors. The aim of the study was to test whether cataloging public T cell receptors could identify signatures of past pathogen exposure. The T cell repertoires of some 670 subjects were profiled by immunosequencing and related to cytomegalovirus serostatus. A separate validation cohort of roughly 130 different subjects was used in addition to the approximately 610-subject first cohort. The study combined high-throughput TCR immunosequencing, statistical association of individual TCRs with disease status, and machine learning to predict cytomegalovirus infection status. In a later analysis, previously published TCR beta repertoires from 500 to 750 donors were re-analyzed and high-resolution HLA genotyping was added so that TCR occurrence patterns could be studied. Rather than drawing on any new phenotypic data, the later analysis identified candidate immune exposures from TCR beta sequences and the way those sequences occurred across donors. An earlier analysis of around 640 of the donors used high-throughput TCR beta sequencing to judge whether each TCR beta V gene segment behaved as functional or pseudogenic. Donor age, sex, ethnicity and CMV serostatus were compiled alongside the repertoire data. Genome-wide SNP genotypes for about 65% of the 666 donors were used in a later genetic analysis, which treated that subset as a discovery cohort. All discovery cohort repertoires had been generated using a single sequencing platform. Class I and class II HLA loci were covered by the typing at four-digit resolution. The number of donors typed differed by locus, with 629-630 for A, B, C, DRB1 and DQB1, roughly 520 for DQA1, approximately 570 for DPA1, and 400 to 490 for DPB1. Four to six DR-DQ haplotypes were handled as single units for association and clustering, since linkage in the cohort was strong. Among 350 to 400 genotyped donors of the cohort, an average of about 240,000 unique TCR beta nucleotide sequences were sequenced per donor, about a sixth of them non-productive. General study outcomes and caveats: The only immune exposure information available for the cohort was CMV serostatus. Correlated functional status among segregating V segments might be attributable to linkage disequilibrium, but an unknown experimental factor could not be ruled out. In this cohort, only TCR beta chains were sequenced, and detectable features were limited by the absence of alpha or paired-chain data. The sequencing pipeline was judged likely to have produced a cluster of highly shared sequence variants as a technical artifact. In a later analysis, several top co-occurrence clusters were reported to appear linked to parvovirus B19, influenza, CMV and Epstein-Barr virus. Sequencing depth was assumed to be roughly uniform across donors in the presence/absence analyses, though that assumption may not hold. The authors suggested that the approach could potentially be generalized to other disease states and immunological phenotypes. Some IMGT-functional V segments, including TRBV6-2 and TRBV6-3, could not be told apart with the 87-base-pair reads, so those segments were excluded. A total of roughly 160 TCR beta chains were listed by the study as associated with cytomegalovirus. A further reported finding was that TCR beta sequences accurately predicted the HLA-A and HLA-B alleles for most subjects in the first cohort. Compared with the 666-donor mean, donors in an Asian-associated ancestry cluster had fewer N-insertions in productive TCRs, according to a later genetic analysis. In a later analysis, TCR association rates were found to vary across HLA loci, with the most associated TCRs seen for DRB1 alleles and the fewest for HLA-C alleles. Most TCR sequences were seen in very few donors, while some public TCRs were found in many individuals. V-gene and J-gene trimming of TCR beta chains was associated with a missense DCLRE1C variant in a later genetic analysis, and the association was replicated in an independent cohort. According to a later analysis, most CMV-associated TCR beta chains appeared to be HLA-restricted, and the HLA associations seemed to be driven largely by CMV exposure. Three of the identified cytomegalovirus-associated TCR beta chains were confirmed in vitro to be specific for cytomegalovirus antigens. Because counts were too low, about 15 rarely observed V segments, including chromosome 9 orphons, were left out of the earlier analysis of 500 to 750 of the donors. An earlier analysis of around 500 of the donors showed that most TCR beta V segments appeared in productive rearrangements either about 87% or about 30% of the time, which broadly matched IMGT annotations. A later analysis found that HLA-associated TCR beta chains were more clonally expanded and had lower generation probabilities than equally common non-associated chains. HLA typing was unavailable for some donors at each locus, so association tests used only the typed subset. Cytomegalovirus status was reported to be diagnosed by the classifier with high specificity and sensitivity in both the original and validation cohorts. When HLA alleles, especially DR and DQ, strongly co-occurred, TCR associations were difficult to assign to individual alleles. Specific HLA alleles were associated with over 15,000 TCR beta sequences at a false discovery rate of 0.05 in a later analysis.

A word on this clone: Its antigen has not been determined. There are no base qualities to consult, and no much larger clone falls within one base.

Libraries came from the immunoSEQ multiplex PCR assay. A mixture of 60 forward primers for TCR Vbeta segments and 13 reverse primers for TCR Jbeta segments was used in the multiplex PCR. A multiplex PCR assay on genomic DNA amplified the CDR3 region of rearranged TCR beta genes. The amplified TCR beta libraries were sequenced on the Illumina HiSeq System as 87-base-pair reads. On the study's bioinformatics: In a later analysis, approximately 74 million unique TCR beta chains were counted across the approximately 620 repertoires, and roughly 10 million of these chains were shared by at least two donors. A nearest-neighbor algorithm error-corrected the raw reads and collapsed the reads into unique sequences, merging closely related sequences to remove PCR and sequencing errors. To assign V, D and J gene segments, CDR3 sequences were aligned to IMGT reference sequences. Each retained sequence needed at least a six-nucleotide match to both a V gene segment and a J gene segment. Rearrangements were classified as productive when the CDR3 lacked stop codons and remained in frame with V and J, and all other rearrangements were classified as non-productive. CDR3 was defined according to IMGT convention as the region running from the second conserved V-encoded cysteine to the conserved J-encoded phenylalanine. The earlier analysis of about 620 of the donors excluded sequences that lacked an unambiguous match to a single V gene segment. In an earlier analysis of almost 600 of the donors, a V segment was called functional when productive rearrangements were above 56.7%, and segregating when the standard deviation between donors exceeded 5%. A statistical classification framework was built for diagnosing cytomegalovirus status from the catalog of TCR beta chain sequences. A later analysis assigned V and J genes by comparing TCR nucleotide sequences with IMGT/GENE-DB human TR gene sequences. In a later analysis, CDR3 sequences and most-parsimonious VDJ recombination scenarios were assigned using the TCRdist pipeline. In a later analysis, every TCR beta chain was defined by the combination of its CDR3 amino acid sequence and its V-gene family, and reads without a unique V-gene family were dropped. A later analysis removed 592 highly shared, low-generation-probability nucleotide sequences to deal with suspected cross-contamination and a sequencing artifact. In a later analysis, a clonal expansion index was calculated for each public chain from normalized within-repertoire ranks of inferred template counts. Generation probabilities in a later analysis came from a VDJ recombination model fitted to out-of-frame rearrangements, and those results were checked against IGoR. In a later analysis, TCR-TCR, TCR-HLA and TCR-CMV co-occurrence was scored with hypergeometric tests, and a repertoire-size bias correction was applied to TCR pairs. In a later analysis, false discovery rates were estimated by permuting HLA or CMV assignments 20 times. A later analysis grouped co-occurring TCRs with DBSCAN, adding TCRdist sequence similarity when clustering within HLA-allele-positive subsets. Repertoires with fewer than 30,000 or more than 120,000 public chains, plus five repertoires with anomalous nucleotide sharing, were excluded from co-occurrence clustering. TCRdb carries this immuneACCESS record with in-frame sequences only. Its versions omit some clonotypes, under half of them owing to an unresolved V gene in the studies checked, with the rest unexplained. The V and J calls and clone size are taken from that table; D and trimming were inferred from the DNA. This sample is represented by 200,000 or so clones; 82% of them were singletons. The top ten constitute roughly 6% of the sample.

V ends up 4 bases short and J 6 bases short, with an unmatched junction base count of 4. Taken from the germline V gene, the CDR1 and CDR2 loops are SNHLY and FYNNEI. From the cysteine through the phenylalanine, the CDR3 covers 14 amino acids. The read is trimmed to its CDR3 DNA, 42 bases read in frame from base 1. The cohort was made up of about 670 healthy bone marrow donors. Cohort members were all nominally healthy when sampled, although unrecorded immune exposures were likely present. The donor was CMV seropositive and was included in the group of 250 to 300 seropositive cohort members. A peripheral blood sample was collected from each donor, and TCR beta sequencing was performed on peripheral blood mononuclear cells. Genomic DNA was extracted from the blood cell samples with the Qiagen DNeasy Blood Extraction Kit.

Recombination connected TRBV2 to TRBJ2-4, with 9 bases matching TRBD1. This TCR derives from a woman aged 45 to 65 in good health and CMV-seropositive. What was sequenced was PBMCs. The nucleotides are TGTGCCAGCAGTGGAGGACAGGGGTCAAACATTCAGTACTTC. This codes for CASSGGQGSNIQYF.